A selection of T cell receptor beta chains follows, all from one sample in a study of T cell responses to AZD1222 COVID-19 vaccine. TCRdb's table, derived via immunoSEQ multiplex PCR, lists solely in-frame clones and lacks some. Among 80,000 to 100,000 clones, about 89% were seen once, and the ten largest hold approximately 5.2%. This material consisted of peripheral blood, taken 28 days after the second AZD1222 dose. These receptors all come from an adult who received the AZD1222 COVID-19 vaccine. The CDR3 runs from the conserved cysteine through the conserved F or W. Each record gives: CDR3 DNA, CDR3 protein, V gene, J gene, clone size, D gene, CDR3 length. The D gene is left open where the match is weak. The size entry is marked missing in some rows and otherwise reads once, few, many or a size class.

CDR3nt: TGTGCCAGCAGCCAAGATTTTAGAGGGGTAACCCCTCAGCCCCAGCATTTT
CDR3aa: CASSQDFRGVTPQPQHF
v_gene: TRBV3-1/TRBV3-2
j_gene: TRBJ1-5
abundance: -
d_gene: -
len: 17

CDR3nt: TGCGCCAGCAGCCAAGGGCGGGACAGGGCAGAGAGGGGCTATGGCTACACCTTC
CDR3aa: CASSQGRDRAERGYGYTF
v_gene: TRBV4-1
j_gene: TRBJ1-2
abundance: once
d_gene: TRBD1
len: 18

CDR3nt: TGTGCCAGCAGCGTAGCTAGTAGGGGCATCGATACGCAGTATTTT
CDR3aa: CASSVASRGIDTQYF
v_gene: TRBV9
j_gene: TRBJ2-3
abundance: -
d_gene: -
len: 15

CDR3nt: TGTGCCAGCAGTTTGGACTTTCAAGAGACCCAGTACTTC
CDR3aa: CASSLDFQETQYF
v_gene: TRBV5-6
j_gene: TRBJ2-5
abundance: -
d_gene: -
len: 13

CDR3nt: TGTGCCTGGAGTGTTAGAGGAGAGCAGTACTTC
CDR3aa: CAWSVRGEQYF
v_gene: TRBV30
j_gene: TRBJ2-7
abundance: -
d_gene: -
len: 11

CDR3nt: TGTGCCAGCAGTACAGGGGTGGGGGGTAATTCACCCCTCCACTTT
CDR3aa: CASSTGVGGNSPLHF
v_gene: TRBV7-9
j_gene: TRBJ1-6
abundance: -
d_gene: TRBD1
len: 15

CDR3nt: TGTGCCAGCAGCTTAGCCACTAGCGGGGGGGGACATACGCAGTATTTT
CDR3aa: CASSLATSGGGHTQYF
v_gene: TRBV7-2
j_gene: TRBJ2-3
abundance: -
d_gene: TRBD2
len: 16

CDR3nt: TGTGCCAGCAGTGGGCAAGCAAACACTGAAGCTTTCTTT
CDR3aa: CASSGQANTEAFF
v_gene: TRBV2
j_gene: TRBJ1-1
abundance: -
d_gene: -
len: 13

CDR3nt: TGTGCCAGCAGCCCGAGACTAGGGACACAAGAGACCCAGTACTTC
CDR3aa: CASSPRLGTQETQYF
v_gene: TRBV9
j_gene: TRBJ2-5
abundance: -
d_gene: -
len: 15

CDR3nt: TGTGCCAGCTCTCGCACGGGGGGGTTCAATGAGCAGTTCTTC
CDR3aa: CASSRTGGFNEQFF
v_gene: TRBV18
j_gene: TRBJ2-1
abundance: -
d_gene: TRBD2
len: 14

CDR3nt: TGTGCCAACGGTAGGAATTCACCCCTCCACTTT
CDR3aa: CANGRNSPLHF
v_gene: TRBV15
j_gene: TRBJ1-6
abundance: -
d_gene: -
len: 11

CDR3nt: TGTGCCAGCAGCCAGTTTTATGGACAGATTAACTATGGCTACACCTTC
CDR3aa: CASSQFYGQINYGYTF
v_gene: TRBV3-1/TRBV3-2
j_gene: TRBJ1-2
abundance: -
d_gene: -
len: 16

CDR3nt: TGTGCCAGCAGCGGAGCAGTGGCAGGCCTTTATGGCTACACCTTC
CDR3aa: CASSGAVAGLYGYTF
v_gene: TRBV7-9
j_gene: TRBJ1-2
abundance: -
d_gene: -
len: 15

CDR3nt: TGTGCCAGCACCAGGGATCTTGTGAACACTGAAGCTTTCTTT
CDR3aa: CASTRDLVNTEAFF
v_gene: TRBV6-1
j_gene: TRBJ1-1
abundance: -
d_gene: -
len: 14